A selection of T cell receptor beta chains follows, all from one sample in a study of beta chain features in type 1 diabetes. The data were produced by immunoSEQ multiplex PCR, yet TCRdb's version contains in-frame clones alone and is incomplete. Of 150,000 to 190,000 clones in the sample, 10% to 13% are singletons; the top ten hold more than 0.4%. The sample consisted of central memory CD4+ T cells from blood. All receptors derive from a man between 25 and 39 years old with type 1 diabetes. Each CDR3 is given with its conserved first and last residue.

length: 13
V: TRBV10-3
J: TRBJ2-7
CDR3: CAISPGQNYEQYF

length: 12
V: TRBV7-2
J: TRBJ2-7
CDR3: CASSRDYGEQYF

length: 15
V: TRBV2
J: TRBJ2-5
CDR3: CASSGASGSLETQYF

length: 15
V: TRBV18
J: TRBJ1-1
CDR3: CASSPQEASNTEAFF

length: 15
V: TRBV11-2
J: TRBJ1-2
CDR3: CASSFSDSPNYGYTF

length: 13
V: TRBV4-2
J: TRBJ2-5
CDR3: CASSQTPGETQYF

length: 14
V: TRBV28
J: TRBJ1-5
CDR3: CASSPKMRGRPQHF

length: 15
V: TRBV28
J: TRBJ1-5
CDR3: CASSLEVRVYQPQHF

length: 14
V: TRBV7-2
J: TRBJ2-5
CDR3: CASSRSLAGPSQYF

length: 15
V: TRBV5-1
J: TRBJ2-2
CDR3: CASSPDREAAGELFF

length: 14
V: TRBV5-6
J: TRBJ1-2
CDR3: CASSPPGGNYGYTF

length: 16
V: TRBV7-9
J: TRBJ2-1
CDR3: CASSLSSGRASNEQFF

length: 14
V: TRBV27
J: TRBJ2-1
CDR3: CASSLMPDLVEQFF

length: 15
V: TRBV28
J: TRBJ1-1
CDR3: CASLSGRGYVTEAFF

length: 14
V: TRBV4-3
J: TRBJ1-1
CDR3: CASSQGRISTEAFF

length: 16
V: TRBV30
J: TRBJ2-3
CDR3: CAWSRGSGSSADTQYF

length: 15
V: TRBV27
J: TRBJ2-1
CDR3: CASWGERQGGNEQFF

length: 13
V: TRBV11-3
J: TRBJ1-1
CDR3: CASSRQGDTEAFF

length: 14
V: TRBV7-9
J: TRBJ2-7
CDR3: CASSPGLVGGKQYF

length: 12
V: TRBV28
J: TRBJ1-2
CDR3: CASSLSQGVYTF

length: 14
V: TRBV18
J: TRBJ2-5
CDR3: CASSPRQGQETQYF

length: 14
V: TRBV2
J: TRBJ2-3
CDR3: CASFTGGSTDTQYF

length: 16
V: TRBV23-1
J: TRBJ2-3
CDR3: CASSQWLTRSTDTQYF

length: 19
V: TRBV5-1
J: TRBJ2-2
CDR3: CASSQNPGQGAPHTGELFF

length: 14
V: TRBV15
J: TRBJ2-7
CDR3: CATSRESDSYEQYF

length: 11
V: TRBV11-2
J: TRBJ1-1
CDR3: CASSGGTEAFF

length: 15
V: TRBV6-4
J: TRBJ1-5
CDR3: CASSFRVPSNQPQHF

length: 15
V: TRBV28
J: TRBJ2-5
CDR3: CASSPGGESGETQYF

length: 15
V: TRBV5-1
J: TRBJ2-1
CDR3: CASSIQDSSYNEQFF

length: 14
V: TRBV25-1
J: TRBJ2-5
CDR3: CASSETGDQETQYF

length: 15
V: TRBV28
J: TRBJ1-2
CDR3: CASSLSETGGGGYTF

length: 15
V: TRBV7-6
J: TRBJ2-6
CDR3: CASSLESAGANVLTF

length: 12
V: TRBV18
J: TRBJ1-2
CDR3: CASSPYGYGYTF

length: 13
V: TRBV29-1
J: TRBJ1-1
CDR3: CSVETGLYTEAFF

length: 15
V: TRBV2
J: TRBJ2-2
CDR3: CASIRDSTNTGELFF

length: 15
V: TRBV28
J: TRBJ2-5
CDR3: CASSFGGGSQETQYF

length: 14
V: TRBV4-1
J: TRBJ1-5
CDR3: CASSQPDRDQPQHF

length: 15
V: TRBV7-9
J: TRBJ2-3
CDR3: CASSSSGPFTDTQYF

length: 13
V: TRBV13
J: TRBJ2-5
CDR3: CASSLVARGTQYF

length: 15
V: TRBV7-2
J: TRBJ1-1
CDR3: CASSTGTGKISAAFF

length: 15
V: TRBV2
J: TRBJ2-1
CDR3: CASSEQGGPGVEQFF

length: 13
V: TRBV2
J: TRBJ1-1
CDR3: CASSEAARAEAFF

length: 13
V: TRBV5-1
J: TRBJ1-5
CDR3: CASSLSGAEPQHF